The rows below give T cell receptor beta chains drawn from one sample of a study of blood T cell repertoires in COVID-19. Sequencing used immunoSEQ multiplex PCR; TCRdb keeps in-frame clones, though not all of them. The sample contains a few hundred thousand clones, 70% to 90% of which appear only once. The sample was PBMCs or T cells enriched from blood (not recorded which). The receptors derive from a man aged 40-49 years who had recovered from COVID-19. Each CDR3 is given without its conserved first and last residue. The D gene is left open where the match is weak. The size field is filled for only some rows; it gives once, few, many or a size class.

v_call	clone_size	j_call	d_call	cdr3_aa
TRBV19	-	TRBJ2-3	-	ASSPVRAGSVNTQY
TRBV3-1/TRBV3-2	-	TRBJ2-4	-	ASSQDLGNVGIQY
TRBV6-5	-	TRBJ1-1	-	ASTGAKAGTSGAF
TRBV11-2	-	TRBJ1-1	-	ASSLDWVASMNTEAF
TRBV11-2	-	TRBJ2-3	-	ASSPYYGTDTQY
TRBV5-1	-	TRBJ2-7	TRBD2	ASSLNRGRASYEQY
TRBV3-1/TRBV3-2	-	TRBJ1-1	-	ASSPDLNTEAF
TRBV7-9	once	TRBJ1-2	-	ASSLSRPGGGYGYT
TRBV20-1	-	TRBJ2-1	TRBD2	SASNRGGLAGGEF
TRBV27	few	TRBJ1-5	-	ASSPVQGSNQPQH
TRBV4-1	-	TRBJ2-3	TRBD2	ASSLGTSGGGTDTQY
TRBV7-9	-	TRBJ2-3	TRBD1	ASSTDRGLTDTQY
TRBV25-1	-	TRBJ2-2	-	ASSESTYTGELF
TRBV4-1	-	TRBJ1-5	TRBD1	ASSQSDRWGNQPQH
TRBV5-1	-	TRBJ1-2	TRBD1	ASSPGQMFYGYT
TRBV18	few	TRBJ1-2	TRBD1	ASSSLAGTGVTGGYT